The next 30 T cell receptor beta chains were all read from a single sample in a study of T-cell memory formation after mild COVID-19. TCRdb re-called the 5' RACE reads through MiXCR, storing one row per CDR3 protein. The table includes some 160,000 distinct CDR3 sequences, 10% to 15% detected once. The sample taken for sequencing was PBMCs or a T cell subset sorted from them (not recorded which). The source of these receptors is a man aged 18 to 30 who had mild COVID-19 (a few samples of this study predate the infection). Cell type and time point are not known.

This clonotype has a handful of counts. The chain has TRBV4-2 and TRBJ1-2; possible D gene TRBD1, 5 bases. In germline, CDR1 is LGHNA, CDR2 YNFKEQ. Trimming left V 1 base short and J 8 bases short, with 20 bases between. CDR3 length equals 16 residues. Written as DNA, the CDR3 is TGTGCCAGCAGCCAAGGAGGGGAGGTAGGTCCCCCCGGCTACACCTTC. Translated, it gives CASSQGGEVGPPGYTF.

The gene calls are TRBV12-3 or TRBV12-4 and TRBJ2-3, with 8 bases matching TRBD1. This CDR3 spans 15 amino acids. Unmatched junction bases numbered 9, after V lost 8 bases and J lost 2 bases. The CDR3 here is CASGTRGLNTDTQYF. The CDR3 nucleotides are TGTGCCAGCGGTACCAGGGGGCTTAACACAGATACGCAGTATTTT.

This clonotype has only a few counts. The chain couples TRBV4-2 to TRBJ1-4; a possible D gene is TRBD1 (6 bases). V was cut by 4 bases and J by 8 bases, with 14 bases left in between. The CDR3 consists of 14 residues. The germline gives CDR1 LGHNA, CDR2 YNFKEQ. Here the CDR3 DNA reads TGTGCCAGCAGCCCCTGGGGGGCGGCAGAAAAACTGTTTTTT. Its protein product is CASSPWGAAEKLFF.

This clonotype was counted at least ten times. This chain links TRBV7-3 with TRBJ2-3; D remains ambiguous. V lost 3 bases, J lost 2 bases, and 12 bases lay in between. CDR3 length: 15 residues. Germline CDR1 is SGHTA and CDR2 is FQGTGA. The CDR3 sequence: CASSFGRSDTDTQYF. CDR3 coding DNA: TGTGCCAGCAGCTTCGGACGGTCAGACACAGATACGCAGTATTTT.

Points on this clonotype: A much bigger clone sits one base away, suggesting this may be a read error. This sequence joins TRBV3-1 and TRBJ1-1, with unresolved D. Trimming removed 6 bases at V and 0 bases at J, with 8 bases between. The CDR3 has 13 residues. Looked up from germline, CDR1 is LGHDT and CDR2 is YNNKEL (reference sequence). For the CDR3, the DNA is TGTGCCAGCAGTAGGTTTATGAACACTGAAGCTTTCTTT. Translating it yields CASSRFMNTEAFF.

The gene calls are TRBV6-5 and TRBJ1-4, with D tentatively TRBD1 (6 bases). Trimming left V 2 bases short and J 8 bases short, with 15 bases between. The germline gives CDR1 MNHEY, CDR2 SVGAGI. The CDR3 is made up of 15 amino acids. The CDR3 is CASSYLTGRTEKLFF. CDR3 nucleotide sequence: TGTGCCAGCAGTTACCTAACAGGGAGGACAGAAAAACTGTTTTTT.

This clonotype was seen a few times. The rearrangement links TRBV20-1 to TRBJ1-1; D not resolved. From germline, CDR1 is DFQATT and CDR2 SNEGSKA (reference sequence). The length of the CDR3 is 11 residues. Between the trimmed V and J ends, which lost 6 bases and 12 bases, there was a span of 17 bases. The CDR3 DNA reads as TGCAGTGCCCCGGACCTCATGTGGACTTTCTTT. Its translation: CSAPDLMWTFF.

The gene calls are TRBV25-1 and TRBJ2-3; tentative D call: TRBD2 (6 bases). The germline V gene has CDR1 MGHDK and CDR2 SYGVNS. The CDR3 has 14 amino acids. Trimming cost V 9 bases and J 1 base, with 14 bases left between them. The CDR3 DNA follows: TGTGCCAGTAAAAGGTCGGGGGGCACAGATACGCAGTATTTT. It yields the protein CASKRSGGTDTQYF. The variable domain in full, completed from reference TRBV25-1 and TRBJ2-3, reads EADIYQTPRYLVIGTGKKITLECSQTMGHDKMYWYQQDPGMELHLIHYSYGVNSTEKGDLSSESTVSRIRTEHFPLTLESARPSHTSQYLCASKRSGGTDTQYFGPGTRLTVL.

V gene TRBV10-1 combines with J gene TRBJ2-1; TRBD2 aligns across 8 bases. The V and J ends lost 7 bases and 0 bases, in that order; junction bases with no gene match: 11. In germline, CDR1 is WNHNN, CDR2 SYGVQD (reference sequence). CDR3 length: 17 residues. CDR3 amino acids: CASTQRGPTSSYNEQFF. The CDR3 DNA sequence: TGCGCCAGCACTCAGCGGGGGCCGACCAGCTCCTACAATGAGCAGTTCTTC.

In its sample, this clonotype was seen a few times. The gene calls are TRBV21-1 and TRBJ2-5; the DNA was not used to check the table's D call, TRBD1. TRBV21-1 is a listed pseudogene. The CDR3 runs 14 residues. CDR3 protein: CASSKRDIQETQYF. CDR3 nucleotide sequence: TGTGCCAGCAGCAAGCGGGACATCCAAGAGACCCAGTACTTC.

This clonotype has a count of ten or more. This sequence joins TRBV7-9 and TRBJ1-2; TRBD1 might be the D (5 bases). Germline assignment: CDR1 SEHNR and CDR2 FQNEAQ (reference sequence). CDR3 size: 13 residues. Trimming removed 3 bases from V and 4 bases from J, with 9 bases in between. The CDR3 DNA reads as TGTGCCAGCAGCTTGGGGGTACTCTATGGCTACACCTTC. Translating gives CASSLGVLYGYTF.

This clonotype came up a few times. The V call is TRBV12-3 or TRBV12-4, the J call TRBJ2-5; no clear D. Trimming took off 1 base at V and 10 bases at J, with 13 bases between the two ends. This CDR3 is built from 13 residues. The CDR3, as DNA: TGTGCCAGCAGTTTAGGGGTTTTTGGGGACCAGTACTTC. It codes for CASSLGVFGDQYF.

The chain is built from TRBV20-1 and TRBJ1-3; no reliable D call. V gave up 5 bases and J gave up 2 bases, with 16 bases separating them. The CDR3 has 15 residues. Per the germline V gene, CDR1 is DFQATT and CDR2 is SNEGSKA (reference sequence). CDR3 in amino acids: CSAPDRAGTGNTIYF. The CDR3 DNA reads TGCAGTGCTCCGGACCGGGCCGGAACTGGAAACACCATATATTTT.

Regarding this clonotype: This may come from a read error, since a much larger clone is one base off. The rearrangement joins TRBV5-4 to TRBJ2-7; 11 nucleotides line up with TRBD1. Trimming removed 4 bases from V and 2 bases from J; junction bases left unmatched: 2. CDR1 is SGHNT, CDR2 YYREEE, per germline (reference sequence). The CDR3 spans 14 residues. The CDR3 region is CASSRTGGTYEQYF. CDR3 in DNA: TGTGCCAGCAGCCGGACAGGGGGCACCTACGAGCAGTACTTC.

This clonotype was found a few times. V gene TRBV6-6 combines with J gene TRBJ2-1; no clear D. The CDR3 runs 16 residues. Germline V gene data show CDR1 as MNHNY and CDR2 as SVGAGI (reference sequence). V lost 1 base, J lost 0 bases, and 10 bases lay in between. The CDR3 DNA sequence: TGTGCCAGCAGTTACTTTGGTTTGGGCTCCTACAATGAGCAGTTCTTC. Amino acid sequence: CASSYFGLGSYNEQFF.

This clonotype was seen ten or more times. This chain connects TRBV4-3 to TRBJ2-5; D unclear. This CDR3 region has 13 residues. V shed 0 bases and J shed 1 base, with 3 bases lying between them. Germline CDR1 LGHNA, CDR2 YSLEER. The CDR3 DNA reads as TGCGCCAGCAGCCAAGATCGCCAAGAGACCCAGTACTTC. This translates into CASSQDRQETQYF.

V gene TRBV12-3 or TRBV12-4 combines with J gene TRBJ2-5, with TRBD1 matching 9 bases. J lost 7 bases, V lost 1 base, and 4 bases had no gene match. The CDR3 is 14 amino acids. For the CDR3, the DNA is TGTGCCAGCAGTTTAGTGGGACAGGGAGGGACCCAGTACTTC. Translated, it gives CASSLVGQGGTQYF.

This clonotype showed up many times. The rearrangement joins TRBV28 to TRBJ1-5; weak D call: TRBD1 (6 bases). Germline V gives CDR1 MDHEN, CDR2 SYDVKM. V was shortened by 6 bases and J by 0 bases, with 6 bases between the two germline ends. CDR3 length: 13 amino acids. The CDR3 loop is CASRQGSNQPQHF. CDR3 nucleotides: TGTGCCAGCAGACAGGGTAGCAATCAGCCCCAGCATTTT.

The chain carries TRBV6-2 or TRBV6-3 and TRBJ2-3; 7 nucleotides match TRBD1. Germline trimming cut 7 bases from V and 4 bases from J; bases unmatched to any gene: 14. Germline assignment: CDR1 MNHEY and CDR2 SVGEGT. CDR3 size: 16 residues. The CDR3 reads CASTKTPTGKADTQYF. The CDR3 region has the DNA TGTGCCAGCACCAAGACTCCGACAGGGAAAGCAGATACGCAGTATTTT.

This clonotype was recorded a few times. The rearrangement uses TRBV5-4 and TRBJ2-5, with a tentative D call TRBD1 (6 bases). V lost 2 bases to trimming and J lost 1 base, with 12 bases between them. From germline, CDR1 is SGHNT and CDR2 YYREEE (reference sequence). The CDR3 runs 15 residues. CDR3 coding DNA: TGTGCCAGCAGCTTAACGCAGGGGAGCCAAGAGACCCAGTACTTC. It translates to CASSLTQGSQETQYF.

The chain couples TRBV7-9 to TRBJ2-2; weak D call: TRBD2 (5 bases). CDR1 is SEHNR, CDR2 FQNEAQ, per germline (reference sequence). The CDR3 runs to 14 residues. V lost 7 bases, J lost 0 bases, and 9 bases lay in between. Here the CDR3 DNA reads TGTGCCAGCATCCGGGGATCGAACACCGGGGAGCTGTTTTTT. It yields the protein CASIRGSNTGELFF.

This clonotype came up a few times. V and J are TRBV7-2 and TRBJ1-4, with 7 bases fitting TRBD1. Germline V gives CDR1 SGHTA, CDR2 FQGNSA. The CDR3 covers 13 residues. Trimming at V came to 8 bases and at J to 7 bases, leaving 7 bases not matched to a gene. Here the CDR3 DNA reads TGTGCCAGCGGAACTAACAGGGGTGAAAAACTGTTTTTT. Translated: CASGTNRGEKLFF.

This clonotype occurred a few times. This chain joins TRBV18 and TRBJ1-2; D ambiguous. Trimming took 5 bases from V and 0 from J, leaving 7 bases between them. The CDR3 runs 13 residues. Germline lookup yields CDR1 KGHSH and CDR2 LQKENI. This CDR3 reads CASSGLANYGYTF. The CDR3 DNA is TGTGCCAGCTCAGGCCTAGCTAACTATGGCTACACCTTC.

This clonotype was counted between two and nine times. V usage is TRBV4-2 and J usage is TRBJ2-3; D call uncertain. This CDR3 comprises 16 residues. Per the germline V gene, CDR1 is LGHNA and CDR2 is YNFKEQ. V gave up 0 bases and J gave up 3 bases, with 13 bases separating them. CDR3 DNA sequence: TGTGCCAGCAGCCAAGAGGCAACGGTTGGGACAGATACGCAGTATTTT. Its protein is CASSQEATVGTDTQYF.

This clonotype has at least ten counts. The chain's CDR3 is CASSWVNNQPQHF. The CDR3 nucleotides read TGTGCCAGCAGCTGGGTCAACAATCAGCCCCAGCATTTT. The J gene is TRBJ1-5, the V gene TRBV7-2; D is unclear. The germline V and J ends were trimmed by 4 bases and 3 bases, with 7 bases remaining between them. The germline V gene has CDR1 SGHTA and CDR2 FQGNSA. This CDR3 has 13 residues. The complete variable domain, with remaining parts taken from reference TRBV7-2 and TRBJ1-5, reads GAGVSQSPSNKVTEKGKDVELRCDPISGHTALYWYRQSLGQGLEFLIYFQGNSAPDKSGLPSDRFSAERTGGSVSTLTIQRTQQEDSAVYLCASSWVNNQPQHFGDGTRLSIL.

The chain employs TRBV6-2 or TRBV6-3 and TRBJ2-3; 7 positions agree with TRBD2. Germline V CDR1 and CDR2: MNHEY, SVGEGT. There are 14 residues in the CDR3. V lost 6 bases and J lost 3; bases outside the gene matches: 6. The CDR3 DNA reads TGTGCCAGCAGCCCCGGACTAGTAACAGATACGCAGTATTTT. Protein sequence: CASSPGLVTDTQYF.

The V call is TRBV20-1, the J call TRBJ2-3, with D perhaps being TRBD1 or TRBD2 (5 bases each). This CDR3 spans 12 amino acids. V dropped 4 bases and J dropped 10 bases, with 15 bases sitting between them. CDR1 and CDR2 (germline): DFQATT, SNEGSKA (reference sequence). The CDR3 nucleotides are TGCAGTGCTATGGGTGATGGGGGTGCGCAGTATTTT. Translating gives CSAMGDGGAQYF.

This chain connects TRBV25-1 to TRBJ1-6; no reliable D call. Germline V CDR1 and CDR2: MGHDK, SYGVNS. The CDR3 is 17 amino acids. The V end lost 3 bases, the J end lost 0 bases, and 12 bases lay between the germline ends. CDR3 nucleotide sequence: TGTGCCAGCAGTGATTACAGTGTCAGCTCCTATAATTCACCCCTCCACTTT. It codes for CASSDYSVSSYNSPLHF.

The CDR3 here is CAIRYGGPSYEQYF. The DNA of the CDR3 is TGTGCCATCAGATACGGGGGGCCCTCCTACGAGCAGTACTTC. The chain carries TRBV10-3 and TRBJ2-7; TRBD2 might be the D (7 bases). This CDR3 has 14 amino acids. V was trimmed by 6 bases and J by 0 bases, leaving 12 bases between them. Germline CDR1 and CDR2: ENHRY and SYGVKD.

V and J are TRBV7-3 and TRBJ1-1; TRBD1 is a possible D gene (5 bases). Trimming removed 0 bases at V and 4 bases at J, with 12 bases between. The CDR3 runs 15 residues. CDR1 and CDR2 from the germline V gene are SGHTA and FQGTGA. The CDR3 DNA is TGTGCCAGCAGCTTAACAGGGGCCTCGAGCACTGAAGCTTTCTTT. It is translated as CASSLTGASSTEAFF.